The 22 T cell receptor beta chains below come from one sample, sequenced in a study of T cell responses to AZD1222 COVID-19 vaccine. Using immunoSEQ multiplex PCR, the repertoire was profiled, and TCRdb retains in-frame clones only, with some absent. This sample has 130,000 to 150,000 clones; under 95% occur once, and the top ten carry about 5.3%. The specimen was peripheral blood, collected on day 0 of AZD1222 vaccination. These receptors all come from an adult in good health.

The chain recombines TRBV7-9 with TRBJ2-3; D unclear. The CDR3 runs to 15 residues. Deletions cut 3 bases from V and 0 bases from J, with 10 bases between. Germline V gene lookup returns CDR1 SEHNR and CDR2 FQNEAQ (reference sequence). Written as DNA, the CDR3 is TGTGCCAGCAGCTTTGGACGGTACAGCACAGATACGCAGTATTTT. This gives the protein CASSFGRYSTDTQYF.

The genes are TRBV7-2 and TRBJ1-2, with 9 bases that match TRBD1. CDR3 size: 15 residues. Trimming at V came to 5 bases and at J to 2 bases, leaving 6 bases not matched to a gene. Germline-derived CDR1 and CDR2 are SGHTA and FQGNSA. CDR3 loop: CASSHPTGGNYGYTF. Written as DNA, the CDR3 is TGTGCCAGCAGCCATCCGACAGGGGGGAACTATGGCTACACCTTC. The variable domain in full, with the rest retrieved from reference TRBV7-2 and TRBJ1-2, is GAGVSQSPSNKVTEKGKDVELRCDPISGHTALYWYRQSLGQGLEFLIYFQGNSAPDKSGLPSDRFSAERTGGSVSTLTIQRTQQEDSAVYLCASSHPTGGNYGYTFGSGTRLTVV.

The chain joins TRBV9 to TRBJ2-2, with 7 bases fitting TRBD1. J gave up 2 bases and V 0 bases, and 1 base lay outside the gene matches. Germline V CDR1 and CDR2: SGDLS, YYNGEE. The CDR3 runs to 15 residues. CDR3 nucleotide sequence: TGTGCCAGCAGCGTAGGGGACAGAAACACCGGGGAGCTGTTTTTT. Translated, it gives CASSVGDRNTGELFF.

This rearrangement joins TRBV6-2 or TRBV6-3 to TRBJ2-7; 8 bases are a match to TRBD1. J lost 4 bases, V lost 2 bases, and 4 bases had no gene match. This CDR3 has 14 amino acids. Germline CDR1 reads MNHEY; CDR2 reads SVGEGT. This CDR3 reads CASSYAGQAYEQYF. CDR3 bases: TGTGCCAGCAGTTACGCGGGACAGGCTTACGAGCAGTACTTC.

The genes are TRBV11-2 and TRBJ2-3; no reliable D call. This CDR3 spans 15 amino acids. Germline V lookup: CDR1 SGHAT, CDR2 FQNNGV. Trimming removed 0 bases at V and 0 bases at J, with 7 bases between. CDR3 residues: CASSLDWTSTDTQYF. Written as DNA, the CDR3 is TGTGCCAGCAGCTTAGATTGGACCAGCACAGATACGCAGTATTTT.

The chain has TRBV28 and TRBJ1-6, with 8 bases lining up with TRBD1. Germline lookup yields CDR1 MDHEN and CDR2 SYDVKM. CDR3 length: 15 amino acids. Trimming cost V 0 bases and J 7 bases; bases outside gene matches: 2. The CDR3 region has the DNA TGTGCCAGCAGTTTATGGGACAGGGAAAATTCACCCCTCCACTTT. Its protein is CASSLWDRENSPLHF.

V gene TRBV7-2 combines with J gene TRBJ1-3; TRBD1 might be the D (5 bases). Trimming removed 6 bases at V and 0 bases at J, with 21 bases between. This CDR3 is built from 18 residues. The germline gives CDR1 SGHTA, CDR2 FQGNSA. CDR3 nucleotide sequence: TGTGCCAGCAGTACCCACTTAGGGGTCCGGAGCTCTGGAAACACCATATATTTT. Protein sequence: CASSTHLGVRSSGNTIYF.

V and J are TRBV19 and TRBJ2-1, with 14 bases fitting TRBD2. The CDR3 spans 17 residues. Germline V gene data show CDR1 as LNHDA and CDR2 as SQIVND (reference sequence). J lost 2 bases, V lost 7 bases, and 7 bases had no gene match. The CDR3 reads CASTGLAGASPYNEQFF. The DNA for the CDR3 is TGTGCCAGTACGGGACTAGCGGGAGCCAGCCCCTACAATGAGCAGTTCTTC.

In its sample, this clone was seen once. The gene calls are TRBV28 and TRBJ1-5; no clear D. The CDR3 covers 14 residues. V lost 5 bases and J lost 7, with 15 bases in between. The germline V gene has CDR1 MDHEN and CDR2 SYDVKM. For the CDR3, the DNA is TGTGCCAGCAGTAAACATGATAGAGGGCAGCCCCAGCATTTT. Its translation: CASSKHDRGQPQHF.

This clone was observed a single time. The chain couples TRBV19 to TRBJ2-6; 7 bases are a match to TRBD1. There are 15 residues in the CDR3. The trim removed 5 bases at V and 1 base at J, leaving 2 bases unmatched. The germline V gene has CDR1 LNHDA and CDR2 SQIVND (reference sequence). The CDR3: CASSLRGSGANVLTF. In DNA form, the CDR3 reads TGTGCCAGTAGTCTCAGGGGGTCTGGGGCCAACGTCCTGACTTTC.

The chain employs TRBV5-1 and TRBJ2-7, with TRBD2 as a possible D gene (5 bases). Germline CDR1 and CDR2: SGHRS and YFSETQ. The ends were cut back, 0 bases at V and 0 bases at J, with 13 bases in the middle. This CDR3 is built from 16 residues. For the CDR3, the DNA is TGCGCCAGCAGCTTGGTTCCGGAGGTCTCCTCCTACGAGCAGTACTTC. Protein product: CASSLVPEVSSYEQYF.

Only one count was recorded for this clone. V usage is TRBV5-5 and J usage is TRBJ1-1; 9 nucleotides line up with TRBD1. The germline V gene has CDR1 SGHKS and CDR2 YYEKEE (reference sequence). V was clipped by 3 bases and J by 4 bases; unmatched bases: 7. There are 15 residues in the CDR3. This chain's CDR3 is CASSSRTGAGTEAFF. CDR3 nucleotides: TGTGCCAGCAGCTCCCGGACAGGGGCTGGCACTGAAGCTTTCTTT.

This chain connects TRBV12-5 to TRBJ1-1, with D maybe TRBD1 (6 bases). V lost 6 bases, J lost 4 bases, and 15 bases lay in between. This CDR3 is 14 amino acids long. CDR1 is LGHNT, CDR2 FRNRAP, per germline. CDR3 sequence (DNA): TGTGCTAGTGGCAACAGGGAGGGGAGCACTGAAGCTTTCTTT. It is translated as CASGNREGSTEAFF.

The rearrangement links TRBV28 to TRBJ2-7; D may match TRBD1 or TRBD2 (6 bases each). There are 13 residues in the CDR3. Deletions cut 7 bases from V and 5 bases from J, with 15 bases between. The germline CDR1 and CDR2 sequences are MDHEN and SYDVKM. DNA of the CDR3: TGTGCCAGCACCGAGGGGGGTTTCAACGAGCAGTACTTC. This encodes CASTEGGFNEQYF.

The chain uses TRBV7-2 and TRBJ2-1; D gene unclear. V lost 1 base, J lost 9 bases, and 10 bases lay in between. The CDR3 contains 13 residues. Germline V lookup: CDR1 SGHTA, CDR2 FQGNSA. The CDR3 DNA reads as TGTGCCAGCAGCTTAGGGTGGGGTATTGAGCAGTTCTTC. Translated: CASSLGWGIEQFF.

The CDR3 protein is CASKEGEVTEAFF. CDR3 bases: TGCGCCAGCAAGGAGGGTGAGGTAACTGAAGCTTTCTTT. This rearrangement joins TRBV5-1 to TRBJ1-1; no reliable D call. Germline-derived CDR1 and CDR2 are SGHRS and YFSETQ. The CDR3 has 13 residues. V was clipped by 6 bases and J by 5 bases, with 14 bases between them. Based on the CDR3 plus reference TRBV5-1 and TRBJ1-1, the full variable domain is KAGVTQTPRYLIKTRGQQVTLSCSPISGHRSVSWYQQTPGQGLQFLFEYFSETQRNKGNFPGRFSGRQFSNSRSEMNVSTLELGDSALYLCASKEGEVTEAFFGQGTRLTVV.

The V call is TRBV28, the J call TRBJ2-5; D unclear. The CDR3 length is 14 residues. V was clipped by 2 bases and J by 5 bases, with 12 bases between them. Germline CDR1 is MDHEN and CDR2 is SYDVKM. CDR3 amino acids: CASSLDTSLETQYF. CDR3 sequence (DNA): TGTGCCAGCAGTTTAGACACCAGTCTGGAGACCCAGTACTTC.

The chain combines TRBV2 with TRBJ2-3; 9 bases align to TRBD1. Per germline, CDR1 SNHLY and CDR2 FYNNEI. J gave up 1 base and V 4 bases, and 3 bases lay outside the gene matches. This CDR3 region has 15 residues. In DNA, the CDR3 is TGTGCCAGCAGTGGGACAGGGGCAGGCACAGATACGCAGTATTTT. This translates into CASSGTGAGTDTQYF. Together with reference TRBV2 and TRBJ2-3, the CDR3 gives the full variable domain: EPEVTQTPSHQVTQMGQEVILRCVPISNHLYFYWYRQILGQKVEFLVSFYNNEISEKSEIFDDQFSVERPDGSNFTLKIRSTKLEDSAMYFCASSGTGAGTDTQYFGPGTRLTVL.

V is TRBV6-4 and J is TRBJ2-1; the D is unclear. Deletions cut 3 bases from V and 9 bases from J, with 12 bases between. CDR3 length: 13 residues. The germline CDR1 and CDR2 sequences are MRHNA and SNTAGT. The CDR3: CASSEGPTGEQFF. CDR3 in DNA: TGTGCCAGCAGTGAGGGCCCCACCGGTGAGCAGTTCTTC.

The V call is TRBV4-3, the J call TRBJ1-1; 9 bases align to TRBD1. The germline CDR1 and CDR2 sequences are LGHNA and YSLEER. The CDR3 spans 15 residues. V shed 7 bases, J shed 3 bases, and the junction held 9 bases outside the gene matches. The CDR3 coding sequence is TGCGCCAGCACGCCAACAGGGGGCCGGTACACTGAAGCTTTCTTT. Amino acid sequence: CASTPTGGRYTEAFF.

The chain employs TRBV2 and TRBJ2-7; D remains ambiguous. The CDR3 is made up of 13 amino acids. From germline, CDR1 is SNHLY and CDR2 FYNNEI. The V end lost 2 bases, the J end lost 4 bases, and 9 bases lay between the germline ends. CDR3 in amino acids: CASSESPGYEQYF. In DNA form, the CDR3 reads TGTGCCAGCAGTGAATCCCCCGGTTACGAGCAGTACTTC.

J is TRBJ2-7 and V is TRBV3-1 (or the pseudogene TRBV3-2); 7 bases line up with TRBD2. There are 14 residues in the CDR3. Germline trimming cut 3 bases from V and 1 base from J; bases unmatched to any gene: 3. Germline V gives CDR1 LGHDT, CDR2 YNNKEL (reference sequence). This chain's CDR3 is CASSQGGTSYEQYF. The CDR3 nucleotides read TGTGCCAGCAGCCAGGGGGGGACGTCCTACGAGCAGTACTTC.